The entry that follows covers one TCR beta chain sequence. Antigen specificity is unknown. This record comes from a study of T cell repertoires in cytomegalovirus infection. Study at large: Recently identified HLA-C-restricted CMV epitopes and well-studied HLA-B-restricted CMV epitopes were used by the study. Public TCR beta signatures indicated both CMV infection and matching HLA type.

TCRdb recomputed calls from the reads with MiXCR, one row per CDR3 protein. Of 450,000 to 600,000 distinct CDR3 sequences listed, around 35% are singletons. J gave up 2 bases and V 2 bases, and 3 bases lay outside the gene matches. CDR1 is GTSNPN and CDR2 is SVGIG in the germline V gene (reference sequence). The CDR3 is made up of 15 amino acids. The gene calls are TRBV30 and TRBJ2-1; TRBD2 matches 10 bases. The clonotype was recovered from a human donor in good health (CMV status not recorded). Some clones in this sample may be carry-over from other donors' samples. The specimen was cultured PBMCs, collected from culture after CMV antigen stimulation. The CDR3, as DNA: TGTGCCTGGAGTATAGCGGGAGGACCCTACAATGAGCAGTTCTTC. Encoded protein: CAWSIAGGPYNEQFF.